This TCR beta chain was documented in a study of regulatory T cells in long-lasting Graves disease. Time point: persistent/refractory GD, antithyroid drugs over 5 years with positive TRAb. Extracted PBMC RNA gave rise to the TCR library. Germline assignment: CDR1 SQVTM and CDR2 ANQGSEA. The CDR3 extends over 14 amino acids. The TCR beta library used iRepertoire HTBI primers with Arm-PCR amplification of CDR3. TCRdb independently ran MiXCR on the multiplex PCR reads; one entry per CDR3 protein. The sample includes hundreds of thousands of distinct CDR3 sequences, around a fifth of them seen just once. With respect to this clonotype: Compared with germline, one end of the junction differs, possibly owing to a read error.

The rearrangement uses TRBV29-1 and TRBJ1-1, with a weak D call TRBD1 (5 bases). This receptor was obtained from a female donor with Graves disease. The material sequenced was peripheral blood mononuclear cells (PBMCs), taken when the disease was refractory, from a patient treated with antithyroid drugs. Here the CDR3 reads CSVERGGVGTEALF. Written as DNA, the CDR3 is TGCAGCGTTGAAAGGGGAGGGGTTGGTACTGAAGCTCTCTTT.